A single sample gave rise to the 6 T cell receptor beta chains below, sequenced in a study of blood T cells in healthy people across ages. Alongside a J-beta primer mix, a sample-barcoded 5' primer served in a second PCR lasting about 6 to 11 cycles. TCRdb passed the 5' RACE reads through MiXCR, listing each CDR3 protein once. The sample shows about 1,500,000 distinct CDR3 sequences, about 43% of them seen only once. Sequencing was done on a sample of blood. All receptors derive from a woman aged 18-29 years in good health.

The genes are TRBV9 and TRBJ1-6; D not resolved. The germline gives CDR1 SGDLS, CDR2 YYNGEE. With 0 bases removed from V and 5 bases from J, the gap between germline ends came to 6 bases. The CDR3 contains 14 residues. The CDR3 spells CASSVGGDNSPLHF. CDR3 nucleotides: TGTGCCAGCAGCGTAGGTGGGGATAATTCACCCCTCCACTTT.

As DNA, the CDR3 is TGCAGTGTGACCTATAGGGAGACCCAGTTCTTC. This encodes CSVTYRETQFF. The genes are TRBV20-1 and TRBJ2-1; tentative D call: TRBD2 (5 bases). CDR3 size: 11 residues. V lost 7 bases and J 13 bases, leaving 17 bases between the germline ends. Germline assignment: CDR1 DFQATT and CDR2 SNEGSKA (reference sequence).

The chain uses TRBV12-3 or TRBV12-4 and TRBJ2-4, with D perhaps assigned TRBD1 or TRBD2 (5 bases each). The J call may not be correct, given that the DNA end is closer to TRBJ2-7. There are 15 residues in the CDR3. Here the CDR3 DNA reads TGTGCCAGCAGTCCAGAGGGAACAGGCGTCTACGAGCAGTACTTC. Translated, it gives CASSPEGTGVYEQYF.

The rearrangement joins TRBV6-1 to TRBJ1-5; 7 positions agree with TRBD1. Looked up from germline, CDR1 is MNHNS and CDR2 is SASEGT. There are 18 residues in the CDR3. The V and J ends lost 2 bases and 1 base, in that order; junction bases with no gene match: 11. This CDR3 reads CASSELEAGGVSNQPQHF. The DNA for the CDR3 is TGTGCCAGCAGTGAACTGGAGGCAGGGGGTGTAAGCAATCAGCCCCAGCATTTT.

This chain connects TRBV29-1 to TRBJ1-1, with D possibly being TRBD1 (5 bases). Trimming left V 5 bases short and J 1 base short, with 14 bases between. CDR1 and CDR2 (germline): SQVTM, ANQGSEA. CDR3 size: 14 residues. CDR3 protein: CSVRDRKANTEAFF. DNA for the CDR3: TGCAGCGTTAGGGACCGAAAGGCGAACACTGAAGCTTTCTTT.

This clonotype was observed a few times. This chain connects TRBV4-1 to TRBJ1-5; tentatively, D is TRBD1 (6 bases). The V end lost 0 bases, the J end lost 6 bases, and 15 bases lay between the germline ends. The CDR3 is made up of 16 amino acids. Germline lookup yields CDR1 MGHRA and CDR2 YSYEKL. The CDR3 sequence: CASSQELAGAIQPQHF. CDR3 coding DNA: TGCGCCAGCAGCCAAGAACTAGCGGGGGCTATTCAGCCCCAGCATTTT.